These T cell receptor beta chains were read from a single sample in a study of T cells after yellow fever vaccination. MiXCR was run by TCRdb on the 5' RACE reads, yielding one entry per CDR3 protein. The sample has around 610,000 distinct CDR3 sequences; approximately 15% are singletons. The material was PBMCs, obtained on the day of the yellow fever booster vaccination. These receptors were taken from a man aged 25-45 years who received the YFV17D yellow fever vaccine. Each CDR3 is given without its conserved first and last residue.

>14|TRBJ1-6|TRBV12-3/TRBV12-4
ASSNLGTGQDSPLH
>10|TRBJ2-1|TRBV9
ASSPGTDEQF
>12|TRBJ2-2|TRBV11-3
ASSDREHTGELF
>12|TRBJ2-2|TRBV20-1
SAQTGTNTGELF
>14|TRBJ1-2|TRBV27
ASSLIQGREKYGYT
>13|TRBJ2-1|TRBV7-9
ASSWTSGSINEQF
>9|TRBJ2-3|TRBV28
ASSEADTQY
>14|TRBJ2-6|TRBV20-1
SAEGPAVTGANVLT
>13|TRBJ2-3|TRBV24-1
ATSTASDSTDTQY
>11|TRBJ2-7|TRBV25-1
ASSEWERYEQY
>13|TRBJ2-7|TRBV12-3/TRBV12-4
ASSLTGYNSYEQY
>14|TRBJ2-6|TRBV18
ASSPGSIVGANVLT